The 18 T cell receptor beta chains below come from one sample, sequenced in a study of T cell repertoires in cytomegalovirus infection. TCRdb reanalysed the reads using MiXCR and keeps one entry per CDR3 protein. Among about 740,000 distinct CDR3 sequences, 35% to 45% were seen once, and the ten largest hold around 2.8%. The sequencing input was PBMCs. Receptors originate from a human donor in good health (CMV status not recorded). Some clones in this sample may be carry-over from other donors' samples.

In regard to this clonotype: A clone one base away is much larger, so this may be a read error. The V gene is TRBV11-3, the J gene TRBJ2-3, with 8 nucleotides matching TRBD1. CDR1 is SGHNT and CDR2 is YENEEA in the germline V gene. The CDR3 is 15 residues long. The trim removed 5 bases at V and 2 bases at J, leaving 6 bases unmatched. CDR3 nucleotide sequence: TGTGCCAGCAGCCCCCGGACAGGGTTCACAGATACGCAGTATTTT. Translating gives CASSPRTGFTDTQYF.

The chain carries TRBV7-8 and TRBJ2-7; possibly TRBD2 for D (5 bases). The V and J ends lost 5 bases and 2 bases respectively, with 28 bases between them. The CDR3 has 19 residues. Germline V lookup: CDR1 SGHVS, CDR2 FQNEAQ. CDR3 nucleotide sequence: TGTGCCAGCAGCCCTACACGGCTACCGGGGTCCAAAAATACCTACGAGCAGTACTTC. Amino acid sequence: CASSPTRLPGSKNTYEQYF.

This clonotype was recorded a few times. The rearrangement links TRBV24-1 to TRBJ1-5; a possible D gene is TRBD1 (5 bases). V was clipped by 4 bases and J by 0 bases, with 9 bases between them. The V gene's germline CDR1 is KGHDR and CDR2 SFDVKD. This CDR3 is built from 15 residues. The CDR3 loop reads CATSDSGYSNQPQHF. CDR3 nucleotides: TGTGCCACCAGTGACTCAGGGTATAGCAATCAGCCCCAGCATTTT.

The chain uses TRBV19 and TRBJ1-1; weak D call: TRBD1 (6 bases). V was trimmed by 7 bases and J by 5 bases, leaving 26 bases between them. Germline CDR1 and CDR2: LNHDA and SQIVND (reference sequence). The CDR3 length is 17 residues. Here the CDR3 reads CASTDPFLARGATEAFF. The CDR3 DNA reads TGTGCCAGTACCGATCCCTTCTTGGCTAGGGGGGCGACTGAAGCTTTCTTT.

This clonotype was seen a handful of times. CDR3 bases: TGTGCCAGCAGCTTAGCTATCACAGGAAAAAGCGAGACCCAGTACTTC. It specifies CASSLAITGKSETQYF. J is TRBJ2-5 and V is TRBV7-2; D may be TRBD1 (5 bases). Deletions cut 0 bases from V and 5 bases from J, with 16 bases between. Germline V gene data show CDR1 as SGHTA and CDR2 as FQGNSA. This CDR3 comprises 16 residues.

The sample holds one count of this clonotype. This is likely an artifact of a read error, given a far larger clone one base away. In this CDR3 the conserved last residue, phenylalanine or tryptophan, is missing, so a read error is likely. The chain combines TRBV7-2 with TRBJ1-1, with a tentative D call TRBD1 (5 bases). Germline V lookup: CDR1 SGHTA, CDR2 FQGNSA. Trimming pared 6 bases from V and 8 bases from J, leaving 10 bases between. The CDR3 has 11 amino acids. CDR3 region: CASSRGTEAFC. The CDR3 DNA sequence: TGTGCCAGCAGTCGCGGGACCGAAGCTTTCTGT.

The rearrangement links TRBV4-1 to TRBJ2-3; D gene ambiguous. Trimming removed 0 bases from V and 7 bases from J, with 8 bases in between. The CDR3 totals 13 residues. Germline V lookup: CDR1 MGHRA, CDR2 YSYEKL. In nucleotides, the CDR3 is TGCGCCAGCAGCCAAGACTTTTTACATACGCAGTATTTT. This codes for CASSQDFLHTQYF.

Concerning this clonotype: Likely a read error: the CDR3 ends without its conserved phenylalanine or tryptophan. CDR3 residues: CASSTPGGVAPYEQYL. The CDR3 DNA reads TGTGCCAGCAGTACCCCTGGGGGGGTTGCCCCCTACGAGCAGTACTTA. The chain recombines TRBV28 with TRBJ2-7, with 7 positions matching TRBD2. Germline V CDR1 and CDR2: MDHEN, SYDVKM. The CDR3 length is 16 residues. The V gene end was trimmed by 5 bases and the J gene end by 2 bases; junction bases not matched to a gene: 12.

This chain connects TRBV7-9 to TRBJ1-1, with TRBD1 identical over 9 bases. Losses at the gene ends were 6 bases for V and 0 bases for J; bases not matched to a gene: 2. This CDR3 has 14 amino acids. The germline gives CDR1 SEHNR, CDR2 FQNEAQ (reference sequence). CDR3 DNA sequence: TGTGCCAGCAGGGACAGGGGCATGAACACTGAAGCTTTCTTT. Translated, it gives CASRDRGMNTEAFF.

The DNA for the CDR3 is TGTGCCAGCAGTACCACGGGACAACCTTACGAGCAGTACTTC. As protein: CASSTTGQPYEQYF. This chain joins TRBV28 and TRBJ2-7; D is perhaps TRBD1 (6 bases). Trimming took 5 bases from V and 4 from J, leaving 15 bases between them. Germline V gene sequence: CDR1 MDHEN, CDR2 SYDVKM. CDR3 size: 14 residues.

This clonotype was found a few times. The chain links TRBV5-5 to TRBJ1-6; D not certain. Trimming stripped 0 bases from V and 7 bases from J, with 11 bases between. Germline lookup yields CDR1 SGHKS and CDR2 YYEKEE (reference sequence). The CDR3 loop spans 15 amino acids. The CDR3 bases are TGTGCCAGCAGCTTGGACAGTTTGAGAAATTCACCCCTCCACTTT. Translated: CASSLDSLRNSPLHF. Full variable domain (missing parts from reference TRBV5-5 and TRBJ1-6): DAGVTQSPTHLIKTRGQQVTLRCSPISGHKSVSWYQQVLGQGPQFIFQYYEKEERGRGNFPDRFSARQFPNYSSELNVNALLLGDSALYLCASSLDSLRNSPLHFGNGTRLTVT.

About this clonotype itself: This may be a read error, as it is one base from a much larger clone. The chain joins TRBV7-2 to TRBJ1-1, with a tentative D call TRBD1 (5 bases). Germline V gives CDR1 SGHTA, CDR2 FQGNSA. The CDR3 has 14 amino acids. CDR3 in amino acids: CASTLGPANPEAFF. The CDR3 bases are TGTGCCAGCACCTTGGGGCCAGCGAACCCTGAAGCTTTCTTT.

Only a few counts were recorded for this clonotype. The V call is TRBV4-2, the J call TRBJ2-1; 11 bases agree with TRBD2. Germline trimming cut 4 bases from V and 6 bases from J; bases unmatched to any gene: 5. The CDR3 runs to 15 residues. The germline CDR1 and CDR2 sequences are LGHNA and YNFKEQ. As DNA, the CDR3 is TGTGCCAGCAGCCCCTTCACTAGCGGGAGCAATGAGCAGTTCTTC. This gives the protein CASSPFTSGSNEQFF.

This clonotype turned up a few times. CDR3 protein: CASSFRGEDHQPQHF. The CDR3 DNA reads TGCGCCAGCAGCTTCCGGGGGGAAGATCATCAGCCCCAGCATTTT. This chain uses TRBV5-1 with TRBJ1-5, with TRBD1 as a possible D gene (5 bases). The CDR3 extends over 15 amino acids. With 2 bases removed from V and 5 bases from J, the gap between germline ends came to 14 bases. Germline V lookup: CDR1 SGHRS, CDR2 YFSETQ. Based on the CDR3 plus reference TRBV5-1 and TRBJ1-5, the full variable domain is KAGVTQTPRYLIKTRGQQVTLSCSPISGHRSVSWYQQTPGQGLQFLFEYFSETQRNKGNFPGRFSGRQFSNSRSEMNVSTLELGDSALYLCASSFRGEDHQPQHFGDGTRLSIL.

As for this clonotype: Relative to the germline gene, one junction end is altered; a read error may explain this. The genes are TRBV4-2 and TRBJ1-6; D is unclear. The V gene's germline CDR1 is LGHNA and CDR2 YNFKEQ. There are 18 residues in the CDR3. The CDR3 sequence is CDSSQDKEWSNYNSPLQF. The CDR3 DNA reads TGTGACAGCAGCCAAGATAAAGAGTGGTCAAACTATAATTCACCACTCCAATTT.

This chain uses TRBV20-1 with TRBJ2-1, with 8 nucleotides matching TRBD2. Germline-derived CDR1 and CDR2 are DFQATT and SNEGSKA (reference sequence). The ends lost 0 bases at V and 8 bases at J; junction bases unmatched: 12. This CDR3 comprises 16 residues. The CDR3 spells CSARDLSGLVIDEQFF. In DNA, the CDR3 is TGCAGTGCTAGAGATCTTTCGGGACTAGTCATCGATGAGCAGTTCTTC.

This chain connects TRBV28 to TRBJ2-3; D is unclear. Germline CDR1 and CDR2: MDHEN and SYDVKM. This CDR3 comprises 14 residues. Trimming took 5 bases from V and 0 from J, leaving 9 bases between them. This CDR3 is CASSKKDSTDTQYF. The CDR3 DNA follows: TGTGCCAGCAGTAAAAAGGACAGCACAGATACGCAGTATTTT.

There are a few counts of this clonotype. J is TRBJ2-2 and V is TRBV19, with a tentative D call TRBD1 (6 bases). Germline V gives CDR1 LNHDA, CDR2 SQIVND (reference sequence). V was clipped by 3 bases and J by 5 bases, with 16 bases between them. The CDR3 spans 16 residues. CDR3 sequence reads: CASSIGTLRGTGELFF. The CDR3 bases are TGTGCCAGTAGTATTGGGACCCTCAGGGGAACCGGGGAGCTGTTTTTT.